A selection of T cell receptor beta chains follows, all from one sample in a study of shared clonotypes between healthy human individuals. TCRdb's copy holds only in-frame clones and misses some; the assay was immunoSEQ multiplex PCR. The data show fewer than 600,000 clones, with 75% to 85% seen just once and approximately 13% held by the top ten. Sequenced sample: PBMCs. The receptors were sampled from a woman aged 40 to 49 in good health. Some clones in this sample may be carry-over from other donors' samples. Each CDR3 is given without its conserved first and last residue. Fields, in order: CDR3 protein, V gene.

ASSSRPSGSAYEQY,TRBV7-2
VSSPSGIATETQY,TRBV7-9
ASSLAPTGTHEQY,TRBV7-2
ASSVEYGVSSYEQY,TRBV9
ASSLGGTGLADDTQY,TRBV5-8
ASSTGASGNTIY,TRBV6-1
ASSYSDQPQH,TRBV28
ASSRSNEKLF,TRBV7-9
ASSVEPRLASYNEQF,TRBV9
ASSLRGGGQGNWNEQF,TRBV7-9
ASSQVTSQGKLF,TRBV4-3
SVLPDLDTQY,TRBV29-1
ASSQEGLAGSLGADTQY,TRBV4-1
ASSRQGSSAQH,TRBV27
ASSDRMEPQH,TRBV2
AWSGTSSYEQY,TRBV7-9
AWSVRGRGTEAF,TRBV30
ASSTGLANNEQF,TRBV6-4
ASSWSGEDTQY,TRBV5-6
ASSQVGAESTDTQY,TRBV27
ASSGPYEQY,TRBV13
ASSPQTSSYEQY,TRBV19
ASRPRTLPSTDTQY,TRBV12-2
AIRGTRTDTQY,TRBV10-3
SVAGVTDYEQY,TRBV29-1
ASSLPTGGSQPQH,TRBV28
ASSLGTSGTPYEQY,TRBV7-2
ASSIPPNIQY,TRBV19
ASSLDLGSNQPQH,TRBV5-1
ASSPRGQGTAGELF,TRBV9
ASSTGTGDREQY,TRBV5-4